This TCR beta chain was retrieved from a study of T cell responses to AZD1222 COVID-19 vaccine. With 3 bases clipped from V and 3 bases from J, the junction kept 9 bases outside the gene matches. This CDR3 region has 17 residues. Germline assignment: CDR1 MDHEN and CDR2 SYDVKM. As concerns this clone: The target antigen is unknown.

Libraries were prepared by immunoSEQ multiplex PCR; TCRdb keeps only in-frame clonotypes and omits some of them. The sample shows about 180,000 clones, about 89% of them seen only once. Study findings and constraints: Donor demographics were predominantly white British with a female majority; clonal diversity may be underestimated.

Material: peripheral blood, obtained on day 0 of AZD1222 vaccination. The clonotype comes from an adult in good health. The chain links TRBV28 to TRBJ1-3; 9 nucleotides align to TRBD1. In nucleotides, the CDR3 is TGTGCCAGCAGTTTTTACAGGGGGCTAAAGGGTGGAAACACCATATATTTT. This sequence encodes CASSFYRGLKGGNTIYF.